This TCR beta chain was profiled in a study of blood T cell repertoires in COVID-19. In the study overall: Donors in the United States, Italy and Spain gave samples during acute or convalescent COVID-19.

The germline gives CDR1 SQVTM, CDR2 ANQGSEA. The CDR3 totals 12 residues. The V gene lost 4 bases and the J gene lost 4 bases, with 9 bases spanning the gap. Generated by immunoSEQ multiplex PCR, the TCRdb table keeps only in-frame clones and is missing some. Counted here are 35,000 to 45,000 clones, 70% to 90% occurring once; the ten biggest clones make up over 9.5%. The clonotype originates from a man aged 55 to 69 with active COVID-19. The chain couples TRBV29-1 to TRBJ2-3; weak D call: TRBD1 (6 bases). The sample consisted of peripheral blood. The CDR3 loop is CSVVGTPDTQYF. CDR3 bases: TGCAGCGTTGTTGGGACACCAGATACGCAGTATTTT.